This entry concerns a single T cell receptor beta chain. These data belong to a study of blood T cell repertoires in COVID-19. Between the trimmed V and J ends, which lost 3 bases and 7 bases, there was a span of 12 bases. Germline lookup yields CDR1 SNHLY and CDR2 FYNNEI. The CDR3 sequence is 13 residues long. Cohorts were determined from participant-reported clinical history. This table comes from immunoSEQ multiplex PCR, and its TCRdb copy is limited to in-frame clones, with some not included. The data hold 150,000 to 200,000 clones, with 80% observed a single time. The receptor comes from a man aged 40-49 years who had recovered from COVID-19. The chain joins TRBV2 to TRBJ1-1; D is perhaps TRBD1 (6 bases). The sequenced material came from PBMCs or T cells enriched from blood (not recorded which). The CDR3 region is CASSEWGPIEAFF. Here the CDR3 DNA reads TGTGCCAGCAGTGAGTGGGGGCCTATTGAAGCTTTCTTT.